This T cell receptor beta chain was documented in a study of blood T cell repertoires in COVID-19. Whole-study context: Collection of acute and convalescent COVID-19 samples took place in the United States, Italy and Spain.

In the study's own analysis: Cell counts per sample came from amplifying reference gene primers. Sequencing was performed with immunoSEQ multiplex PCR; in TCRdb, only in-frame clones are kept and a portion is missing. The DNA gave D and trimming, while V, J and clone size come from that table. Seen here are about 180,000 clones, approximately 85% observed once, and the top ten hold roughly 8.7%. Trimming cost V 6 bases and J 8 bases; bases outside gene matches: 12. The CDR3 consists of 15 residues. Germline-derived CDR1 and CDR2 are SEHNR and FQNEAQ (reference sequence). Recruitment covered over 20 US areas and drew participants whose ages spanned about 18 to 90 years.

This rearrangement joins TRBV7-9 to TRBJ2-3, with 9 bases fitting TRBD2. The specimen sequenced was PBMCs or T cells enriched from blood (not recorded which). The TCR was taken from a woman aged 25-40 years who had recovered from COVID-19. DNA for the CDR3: TGTGCCAGCAGTCCAGAGGGCGGGAGGGCACTTACGCAGTATTTT. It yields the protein CASSPEGGRALTQYF.